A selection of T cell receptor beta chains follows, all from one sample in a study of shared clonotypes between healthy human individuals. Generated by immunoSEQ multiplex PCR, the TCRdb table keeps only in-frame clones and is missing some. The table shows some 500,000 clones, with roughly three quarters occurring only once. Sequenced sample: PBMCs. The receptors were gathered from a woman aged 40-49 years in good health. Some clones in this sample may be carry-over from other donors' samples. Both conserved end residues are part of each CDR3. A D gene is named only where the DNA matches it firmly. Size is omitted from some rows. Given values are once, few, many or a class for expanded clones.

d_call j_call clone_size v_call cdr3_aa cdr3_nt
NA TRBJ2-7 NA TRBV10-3 CAISEADRGYEQYF TGTGCCATCAGTGAGGCAGACAGAGGCTACGAGCAGTACTTC
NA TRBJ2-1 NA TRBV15 CATSRVGEAYNEQFF TGTGCCACCAGCAGAGTGGGGGAGGCCTACAATGAGCAGTTCTTC
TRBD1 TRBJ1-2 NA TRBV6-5 CASSKGGQGSYGYTF TGTGCCAGCAGCAAAGGAGGACAGGGCAGCTATGGCTACACCTTC
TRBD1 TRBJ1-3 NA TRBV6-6 CASSSGTGDSGNTIYF TGTGCCAGCAGTTCCGGGACAGGAGACTCTGGAAACACCATATATTTT
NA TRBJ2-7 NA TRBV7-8 CASSLVQDPYEQYF TGTGCCAGCAGCTTAGTACAGGACCCCTACGAGCAGTACTTC
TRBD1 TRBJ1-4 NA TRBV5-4 CASSVRGPNEKLFF TGTGCCAGCAGCGTTAGGGGGCCTAATGAAAAACTGTTTTTT
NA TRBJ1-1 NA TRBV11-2 CASSLGTGRNTEAFF TGTGCCAGCAGCTTAGGTACAGGTAGGAACACTGAAGCTTTCTTT
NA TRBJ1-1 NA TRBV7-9 CASSWTENTEAFF TGTGCCAGCAGCTGGACAGAGAACACTGAAGCTTTCTTT
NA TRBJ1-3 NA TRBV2 CASSEVYGNTIYF TGTGCCAGCAGCGAAGTATATGGAAACACCATATATTTT
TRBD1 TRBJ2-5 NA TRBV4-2 CASSQDLGDRGTQYF TGTGCCAGCAGCCAAGACCTAGGAGACAGGGGGACCCAGTACTTC
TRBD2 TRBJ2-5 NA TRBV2 CASSEALPGGAQYF TGTGCCAGCAGTGAAGCGCTTCCGGGAGGTGCCCAGTACTTC
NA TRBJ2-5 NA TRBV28 CASSSPTRGTQYF TGTGCCAGCAGTTCCCCGACCCGAGGGACCCAGTACTTC
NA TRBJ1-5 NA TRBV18 CASSPSSNQPQHF TGTGCCAGCTCACCATCAAGCAATCAGCCCCAGCATTTT
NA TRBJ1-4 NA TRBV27 CASRATGEKLFF TGTGCCAGCAGGGCCACTGGTGAAAAACTGTTTTTT
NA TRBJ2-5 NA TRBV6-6 CASSTPSRETQYF TGTGCCAGCAGTACCCCCTCCCGGGAGACCCAGTACTTC
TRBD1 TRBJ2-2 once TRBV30 CASQLRQGFTGELFF TGTGCCTCCCAATTACGACAGGGTTTCACCGGGGAGCTGTTTTTT
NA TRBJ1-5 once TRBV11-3 CASQTTHLRNQPQHF TGTGCCAGCCAAACAACCCACCTAAGAAATCAGCCCCAGCATTTT
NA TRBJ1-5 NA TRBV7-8 CASSLGVGSGANQPQHF TGTGCCAGCAGCTTAGGAGTAGGGTCAGGAGCTAATCAGCCCCAGCATTTT
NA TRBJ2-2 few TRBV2 CASRGATNTGELFF TGTGCCAGCAGGGGGGCTACGAACACCGGGGAGCTGTTTTTT
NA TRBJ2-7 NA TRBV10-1 CASSESGIVSDVEQYF TGCGCCAGCAGTGAGTCGGGTATTGTTTCGGACGTCGAGCAGTACTTC
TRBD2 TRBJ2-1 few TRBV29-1 CSVPLQREGTYNEQFF TGCAGCGTCCCACTCCAGCGGGAGGGGACCTACAATGAGCAGTTCTTC
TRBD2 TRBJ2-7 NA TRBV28 CASSIPSGRNEQYF TGTGCCAGCAGTATACCTAGCGGGAGGAACGAGCAGTACTTC
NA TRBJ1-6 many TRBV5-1 CASSSTTGTYNSPLHF TGCGCCAGCAGCTCAACGACAGGAACCTATAATTCACCCCTCCACTTT
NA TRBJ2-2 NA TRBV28 CASSFSGAGELFF TGTGCCAGCAGTTTTTCAGGGGCCGGGGAGCTGTTTTTT
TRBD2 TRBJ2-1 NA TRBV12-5 CASGLVVAGAINEQFF TGTGCTAGTGGTTTGGTAGTAGCGGGAGCAATAAATGAGCAGTTCTTC
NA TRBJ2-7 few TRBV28 CASSLAGYEQYF TGTGCCAGCAGTTTAGCGGGATACGAGCAGTACTTC
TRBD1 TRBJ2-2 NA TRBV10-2 CASSERDRGYGELFF TGCGCCAGCAGTGAAAGGGACAGGGGATACGGGGAGCTGTTTTTT
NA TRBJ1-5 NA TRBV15 CATSRLPLQPQHF TGTGCCACCAGCAGATTGCCCCTTCAGCCCCAGCATTTT
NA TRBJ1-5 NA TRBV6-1 CASSEATNQPQHF TGTGCCAGCAGTGAAGCCACCAATCAGCCCCAGCATTTT
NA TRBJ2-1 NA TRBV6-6 CASSLGTWGNEQFF TGTGCCAGCAGCCTCGGGACTTGGGGCAATGAGCAGTTCTTC
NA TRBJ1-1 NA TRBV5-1 CASSLVPGSNTEAFF TGCGCCAGCAGCTTGGTGCCAGGGTCGAACACTGAAGCTTTCTTT
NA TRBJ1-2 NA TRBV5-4 CASSSPGGVQGYTF TGTGCCAGCAGCTCCCCGGGGGGGGTCCAGGGCTACACCTTC
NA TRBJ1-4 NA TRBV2 CASRGWASEKLFF TGTGCCAGCAGGGGATGGGCTAGCGAAAAACTGTTTTTT
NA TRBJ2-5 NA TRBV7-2 CASSLEAAQETQYF TGTGCCAGCAGTCTTGAGGCGGCCCAAGAGACCCAGTACTTC
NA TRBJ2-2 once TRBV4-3 CASSQDSAIGELFF TGCGCCAGCAGCCAAGATAGCGCTATCGGGGAGCTGTTTTTT
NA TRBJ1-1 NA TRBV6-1 CASSEPGHMNTEAFF TGTGCCAGCAGTGAACCGGGACATATGAACACTGAAGCTTTCTTT
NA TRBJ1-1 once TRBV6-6 CASSYSSSYPEAFF TGTGCCAGCAGTTACTCGAGTAGCTACCCTGAAGCTTTCTTT
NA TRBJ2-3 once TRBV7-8 CASSLGLTDTQYF TGTGCCAGCAGCTTAGGACTAACAGATACGCAGTATTTT
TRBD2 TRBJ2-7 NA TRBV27 CASRGLAGDGEQYF TGTGCCAGCAGAGGACTAGCGGGAGACGGCGAGCAGTACTTC
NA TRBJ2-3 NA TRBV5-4 CASSLDPLSTDTQYF TGTGCCAGCAGCTTGGACCCGCTGAGCACAGATACGCAGTATTTT
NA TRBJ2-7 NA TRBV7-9 CASSLAHSQNYEQYF TGTGCCAGCAGCTTAGCCCATAGTCAAAACTACGAGCAGTACTTC
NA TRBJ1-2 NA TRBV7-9 CASSFAQDYGYTF TGTGCCAGCAGCTTCGCACAGGATTATGGCTACACCTTC
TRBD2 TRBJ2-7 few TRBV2 CASGGTSATYEQYF TGTGCCAGCGGGGGGACTAGCGCAACCTACGAGCAGTACTTC
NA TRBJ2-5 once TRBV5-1 CASSLGTGETQYF TGCGCCAGCAGCTTGGGTACGGGAGAGACCCAGTACTTC